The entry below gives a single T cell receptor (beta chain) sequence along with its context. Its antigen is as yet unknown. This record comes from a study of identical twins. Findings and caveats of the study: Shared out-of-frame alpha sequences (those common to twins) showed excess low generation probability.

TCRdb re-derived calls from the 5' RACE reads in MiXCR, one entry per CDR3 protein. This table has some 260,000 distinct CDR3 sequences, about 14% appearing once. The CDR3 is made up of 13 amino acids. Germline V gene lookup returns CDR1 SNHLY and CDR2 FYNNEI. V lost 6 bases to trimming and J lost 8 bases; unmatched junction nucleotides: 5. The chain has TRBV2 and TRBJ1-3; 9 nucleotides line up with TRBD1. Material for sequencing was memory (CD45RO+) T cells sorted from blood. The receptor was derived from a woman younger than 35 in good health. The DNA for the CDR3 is TGTGCCAGCAGCCAGACAGGGGGAGACACCATATATTTT. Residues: CASSQTGGDTIYF.